This TCR beta chain originates from a study of cytomegalovirus exposure and HLA in healthy donors. Vbeta (60) and Jbeta (13) primers were used in the PCR. Sequencing was performed with immunoSEQ multiplex PCR; in TCRdb, only in-frame clones are kept and a portion is missing. Found here are over 100,000 clones; the top ten clones hold 1.5% to 2%. CDR3 length: 14 amino acids. CDR1 and CDR2 from the germline V gene are MNHNS and SASEGT. V trimming: 11 bases; J trimming: 9 bases; junction bases outside the gene matches: 15. The receptor was isolated from a man aged 18 to 35 in good health and CMV-seronegative. This rearrangement joins TRBV6-1 to TRBJ2-1; the match to TRBD2 covers 8 bases. Sequenced material: PBMCs. As DNA, the CDR3 is TGTGCCGGGAGGGAGTCGGGGGGGCCTGGTGAGCAGTTCTTC. It yields the protein CAGRESGGPGEQFF.